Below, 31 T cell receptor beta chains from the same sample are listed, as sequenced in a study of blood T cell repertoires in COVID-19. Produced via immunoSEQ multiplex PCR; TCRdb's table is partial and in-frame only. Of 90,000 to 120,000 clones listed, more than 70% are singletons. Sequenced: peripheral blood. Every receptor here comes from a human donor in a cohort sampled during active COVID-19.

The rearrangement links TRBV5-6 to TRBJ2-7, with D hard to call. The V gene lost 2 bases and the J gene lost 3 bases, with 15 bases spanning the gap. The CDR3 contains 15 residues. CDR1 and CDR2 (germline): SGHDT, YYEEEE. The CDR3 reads CASSFGKNGGYEQYV. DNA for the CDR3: TGTGCCAGCAGCTTTGGTAAGAACGGCGGCTACGAGCAGTACGTC.

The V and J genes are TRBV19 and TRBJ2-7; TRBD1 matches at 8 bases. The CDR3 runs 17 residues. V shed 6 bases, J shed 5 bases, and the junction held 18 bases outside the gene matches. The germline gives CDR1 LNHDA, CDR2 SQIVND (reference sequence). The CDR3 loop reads CASSMGPDRGFLHEQYF. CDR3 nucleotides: TGTGCCAGTAGCATGGGGCCTGACAGGGGTTTTCTCCACGAGCAGTACTTC.

The CDR3 reads CASSQGTEYEQYF. CDR3 coding DNA: TGCGCCAGCAGCCAGGGTACGGAGTACGAGCAGTACTTC. The gene calls are TRBV4-3 and TRBJ2-7; D gene unclear. Trimming cost V 3 bases and J 4 bases, with 10 bases left between them. The CDR3 sequence is 13 residues long. Looked up from germline, CDR1 is LGHNA and CDR2 is YSLEER.

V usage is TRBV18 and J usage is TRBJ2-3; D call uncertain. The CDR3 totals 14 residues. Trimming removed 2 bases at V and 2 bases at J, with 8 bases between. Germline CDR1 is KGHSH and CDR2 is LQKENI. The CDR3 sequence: CASSPGQYTDTQYF. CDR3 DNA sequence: TGTGCCAGCTCACCAGGCCAGTACACAGATACGCAGTATTTT.

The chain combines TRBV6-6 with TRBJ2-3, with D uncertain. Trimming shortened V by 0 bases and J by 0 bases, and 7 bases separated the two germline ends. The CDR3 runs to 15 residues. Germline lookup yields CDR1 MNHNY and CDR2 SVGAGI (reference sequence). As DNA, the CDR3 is TGTGCCAGCAGTTACTCCCTTCGGAGCACAGATACGCAGTATTTT. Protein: CASSYSLRSTDTQYF.

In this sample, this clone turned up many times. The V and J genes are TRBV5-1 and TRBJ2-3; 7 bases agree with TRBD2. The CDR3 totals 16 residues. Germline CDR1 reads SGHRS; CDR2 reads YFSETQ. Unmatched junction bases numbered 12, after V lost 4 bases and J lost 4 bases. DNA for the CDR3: TGCGCCAGCAGCCCGGAGGGCGGGAGAGGGGCAGATACGCAGTATTTT. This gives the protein CASSPEGGRGADTQYF.

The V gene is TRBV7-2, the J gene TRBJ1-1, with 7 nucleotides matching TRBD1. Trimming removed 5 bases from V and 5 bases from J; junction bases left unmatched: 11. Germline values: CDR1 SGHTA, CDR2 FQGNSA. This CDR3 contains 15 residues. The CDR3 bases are TGTGCCAGCAGCCCGAAGACAGGGTCGTTTACTGAAGCTTTCTTT. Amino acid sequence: CASSPKTGSFTEAFF.

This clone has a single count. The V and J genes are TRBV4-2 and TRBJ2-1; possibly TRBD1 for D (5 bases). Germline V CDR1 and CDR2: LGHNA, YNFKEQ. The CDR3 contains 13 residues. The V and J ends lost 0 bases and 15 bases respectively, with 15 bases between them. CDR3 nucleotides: TGTGCCAGCAGCCAAGACGACTTTGGGGCGGCGTTCTTC. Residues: CASSQDDFGAAFF.

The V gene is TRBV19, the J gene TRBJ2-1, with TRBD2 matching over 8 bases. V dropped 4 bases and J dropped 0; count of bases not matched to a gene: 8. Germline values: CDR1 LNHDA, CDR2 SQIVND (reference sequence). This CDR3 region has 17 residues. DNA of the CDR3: TGTGCCAGTAGTAATTTACTAGCGGCAAGCTCCTACAATGAGCAGTTCTTC. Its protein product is CASSNLLAASSYNEQFF.

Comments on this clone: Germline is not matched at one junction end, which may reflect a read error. The CDR3 is CASRQGLGSYNEQFF. CDR3 DNA: TGTGCCAGCAGGCAAGGACTAGGGTCCTACAATGAGCAGTTCTTC. The chain uses TRBV3-1 (or the pseudogene TRBV3-2) and TRBJ2-1; TRBD2 matches 7 bases. The V gene's germline CDR1 is LGHDT and CDR2 YNNKEL (reference sequence). The CDR3 extends over 15 amino acids.

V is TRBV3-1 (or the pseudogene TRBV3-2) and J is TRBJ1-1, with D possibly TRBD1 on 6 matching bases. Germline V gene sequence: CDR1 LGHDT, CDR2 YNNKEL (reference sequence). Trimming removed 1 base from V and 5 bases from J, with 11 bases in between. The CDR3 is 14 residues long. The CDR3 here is CASSQVPGVTEAFF. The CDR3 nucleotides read TGTGCCAGCAGCCAAGTTCCAGGGGTGACTGAAGCTTTCTTT.

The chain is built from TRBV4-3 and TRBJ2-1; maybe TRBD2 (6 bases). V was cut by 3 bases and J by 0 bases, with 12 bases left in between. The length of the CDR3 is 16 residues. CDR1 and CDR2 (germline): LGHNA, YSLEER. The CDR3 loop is CASSQSWGGSYNEQFF. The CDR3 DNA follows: TGCGCCAGCAGCCAGAGCTGGGGAGGCTCCTACAATGAGCAGTTCTTC.

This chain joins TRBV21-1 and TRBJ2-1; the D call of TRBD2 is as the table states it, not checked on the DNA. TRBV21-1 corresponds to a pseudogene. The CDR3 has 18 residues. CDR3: CASSKYGDREGSMKEQFF. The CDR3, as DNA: TGTGCCAGCAGCAAATATGGGGACCGGGAGGGCTCAATGAAGGAGCAGTTCTTC.

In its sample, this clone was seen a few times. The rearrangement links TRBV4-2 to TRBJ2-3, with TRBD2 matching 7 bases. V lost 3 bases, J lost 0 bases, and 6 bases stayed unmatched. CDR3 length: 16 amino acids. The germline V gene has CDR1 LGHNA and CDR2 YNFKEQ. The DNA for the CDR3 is TGTGCCAGCAGCCAGGGACGCGGGAGTAGCACAGATACGCAGTATTTT. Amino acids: CASSQGRGSSTDTQYF.

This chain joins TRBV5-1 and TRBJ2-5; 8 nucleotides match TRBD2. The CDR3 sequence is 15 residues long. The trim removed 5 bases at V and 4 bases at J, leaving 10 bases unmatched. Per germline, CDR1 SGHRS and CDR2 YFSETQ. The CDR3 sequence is CASREQGLDRETQYF. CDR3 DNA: TGCGCCAGCAGGGAGCAGGGACTAGACCGAGAGACCCAGTACTTC.

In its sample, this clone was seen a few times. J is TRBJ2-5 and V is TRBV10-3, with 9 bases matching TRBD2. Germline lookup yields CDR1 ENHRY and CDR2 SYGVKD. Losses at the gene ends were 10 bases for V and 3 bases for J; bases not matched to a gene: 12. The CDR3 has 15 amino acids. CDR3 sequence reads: CATALGSGREETQYF. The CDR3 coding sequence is TGTGCCACCGCCCTGGGTAGCGGGAGAGAAGAGACCCAGTACTTC.

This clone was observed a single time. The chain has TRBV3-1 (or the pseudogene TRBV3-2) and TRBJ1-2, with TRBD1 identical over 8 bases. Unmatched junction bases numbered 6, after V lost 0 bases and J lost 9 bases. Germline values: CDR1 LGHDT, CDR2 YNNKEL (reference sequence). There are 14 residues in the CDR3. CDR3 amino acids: CASSQELQGASYTF. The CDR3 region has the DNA TGTGCCAGCAGCCAAGAGCTCCAGGGGGCGAGCTACACCTTC.

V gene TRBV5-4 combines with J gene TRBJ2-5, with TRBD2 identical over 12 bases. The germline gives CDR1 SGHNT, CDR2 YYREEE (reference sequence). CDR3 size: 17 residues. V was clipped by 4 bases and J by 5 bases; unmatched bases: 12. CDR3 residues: CASSRRILAGGGETQYF. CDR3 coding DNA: TGTGCCAGCAGCCGGCGAATACTAGCGGGAGGCGGGGAGACCCAGTACTTC. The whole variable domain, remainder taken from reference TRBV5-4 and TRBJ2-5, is ETGVTQSPTHLIKTRGQQVTLRCSSQSGHNTVSWYQQALGQGPQFIFQYYREEENGRGNFPPRFSGLQFPNYSSELNVNALELDDSALYLCASSRRILAGGGETQYFGPGTRLLVL.

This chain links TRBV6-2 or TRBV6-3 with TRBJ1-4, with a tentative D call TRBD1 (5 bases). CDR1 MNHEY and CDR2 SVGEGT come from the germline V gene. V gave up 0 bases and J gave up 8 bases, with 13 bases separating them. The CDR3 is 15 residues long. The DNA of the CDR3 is TGTGCCAGCAGTTACTCGGCAACAGGAGGGGAAAAACTGTTTTTT. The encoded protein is CASSYSATGGEKLFF.

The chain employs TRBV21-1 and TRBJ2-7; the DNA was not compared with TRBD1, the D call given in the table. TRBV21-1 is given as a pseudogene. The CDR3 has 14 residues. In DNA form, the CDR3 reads TGTGCCAGCAGCAAAGGTCAGGCTTACTACGAGCAGTACGTC. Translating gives CASSKGQAYYEQYV.

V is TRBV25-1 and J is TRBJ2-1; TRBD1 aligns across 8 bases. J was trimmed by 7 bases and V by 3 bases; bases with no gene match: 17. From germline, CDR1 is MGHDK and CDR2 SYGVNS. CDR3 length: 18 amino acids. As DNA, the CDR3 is TGTGCCAGCAGTGATACTACCCACAGGGGGAATGGTCGAAATGAGCAGTTCTTC. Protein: CASSDTTHRGNGRNEQFF.

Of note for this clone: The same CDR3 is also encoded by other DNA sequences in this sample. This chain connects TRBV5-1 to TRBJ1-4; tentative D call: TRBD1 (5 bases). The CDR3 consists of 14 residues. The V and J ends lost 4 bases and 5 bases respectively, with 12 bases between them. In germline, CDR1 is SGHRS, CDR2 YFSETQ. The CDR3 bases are TGCGCCAGCAGCCTTCAGGGAACCAATGAAAAACTGTTTTTT. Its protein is CASSLQGTNEKLFF. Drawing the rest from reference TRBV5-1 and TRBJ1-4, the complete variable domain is KAGVTQTPRYLIKTRGQQVTLSCSPISGHRSVSWYQQTPGQGLQFLFEYFSETQRNKGNFPGRFSGRQFSNSRSEMNVSTLELGDSALYLCASSLQGTNEKLFFGSGTQLSVL.

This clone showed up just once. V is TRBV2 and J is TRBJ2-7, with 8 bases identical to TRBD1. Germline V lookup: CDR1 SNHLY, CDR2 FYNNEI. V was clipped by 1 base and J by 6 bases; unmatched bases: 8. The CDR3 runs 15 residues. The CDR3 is CASSEGRTGNSEQYF. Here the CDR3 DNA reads TGTGCCAGCAGTGAAGGGCGGACAGGGAACAGCGAGCAGTACTTC.

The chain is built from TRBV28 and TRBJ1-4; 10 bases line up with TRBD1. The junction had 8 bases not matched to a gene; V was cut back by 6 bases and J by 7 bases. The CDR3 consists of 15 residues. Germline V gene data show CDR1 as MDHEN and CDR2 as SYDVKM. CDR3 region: CASSPAGTGVEKLFF. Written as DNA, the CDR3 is TGTGCCAGCAGCCCTGCCGGGACAGGGGTTGAAAAACTGTTTTTT. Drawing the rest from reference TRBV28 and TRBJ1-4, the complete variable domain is DVKVTQSSRYLVKRTGEKVFLECVQDMDHENMFWYRQDPGLGLRLIYFSYDVKMKEKGDIPEGYSVSREKKERFSLILESASTNQTSMYLCASSPAGTGVEKLFFGSGTQLSVL.

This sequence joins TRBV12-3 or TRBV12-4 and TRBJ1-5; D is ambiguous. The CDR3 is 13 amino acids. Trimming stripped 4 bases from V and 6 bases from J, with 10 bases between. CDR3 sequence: CASSSAGLQPQHF. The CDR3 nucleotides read TGTGCCAGCAGTTCGGCAGGCCTTCAGCCCCAGCATTTT.

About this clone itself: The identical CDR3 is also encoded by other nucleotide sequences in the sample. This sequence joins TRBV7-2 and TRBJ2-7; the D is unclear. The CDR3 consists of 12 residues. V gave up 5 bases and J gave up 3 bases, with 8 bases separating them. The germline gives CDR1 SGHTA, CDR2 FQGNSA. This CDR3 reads CASSLLRYEQYF. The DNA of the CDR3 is TGTGCCAGCAGCCTACTACGCTACGAGCAGTACTTC.

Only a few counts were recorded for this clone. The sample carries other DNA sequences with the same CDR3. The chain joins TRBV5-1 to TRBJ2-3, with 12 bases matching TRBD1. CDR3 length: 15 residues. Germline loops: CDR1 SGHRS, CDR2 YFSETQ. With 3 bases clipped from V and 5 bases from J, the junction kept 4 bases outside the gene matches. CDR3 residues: CASSSGQGAGDTQYF. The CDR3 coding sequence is TGCGCCAGCAGCTCGGGACAGGGGGCCGGAGATACGCAGTATTTT. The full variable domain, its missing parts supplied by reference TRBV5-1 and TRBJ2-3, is KAGVTQTPRYLIKTRGQQVTLSCSPISGHRSVSWYQQTPGQGLQFLFEYFSETQRNKGNFPGRFSGRQFSNSRSEMNVSTLELGDSALYLCASSSGQGAGDTQYFGPGTRLTVL.

CDR3 residues: CASSQDFSGGFTEAFF. DNA for the CDR3: TGTGCCAGCAGCCAAGATTTCTCGGGGGGGTTCACTGAAGCTTTCTTT. This chain connects TRBV3-1 (or the pseudogene TRBV3-2) to TRBJ1-1, with D possibly being TRBD1 (5 bases). V was trimmed by 0 bases and J by 4 bases, leaving 15 bases between them. CDR1 LGHDT and CDR2 YNNKEL come from the germline V gene (reference sequence). The CDR3 length is 16 residues.

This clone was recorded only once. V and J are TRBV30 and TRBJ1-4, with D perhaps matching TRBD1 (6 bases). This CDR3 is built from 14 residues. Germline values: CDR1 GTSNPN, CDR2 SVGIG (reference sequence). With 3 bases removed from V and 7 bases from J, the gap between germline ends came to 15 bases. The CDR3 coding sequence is TGTGCCTGGAGGAAGGCGGGGGCGGGTGAAAAACTGTTTTTT. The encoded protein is CAWRKAGAGEKLFF. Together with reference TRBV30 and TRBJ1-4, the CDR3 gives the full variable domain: SQTIHQWPATLVQPVGSPLSLECTVEGTSNPNLYWYRQAAGRGLQLLFYSVGIGQISSEVPQNLSASRPQDRQFILSSKKLLLSDSGFYLCAWRKAGAGEKLFFGSGTQLSVL.

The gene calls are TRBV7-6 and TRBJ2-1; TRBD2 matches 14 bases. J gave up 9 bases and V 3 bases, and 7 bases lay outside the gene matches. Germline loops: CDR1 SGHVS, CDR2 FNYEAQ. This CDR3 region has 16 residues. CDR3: CASSLGLTSGRVEQFF. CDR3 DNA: TGTGCCAGCAGCTTGGGGCTGACTAGCGGGAGGGTTGAGCAGTTCTTC.

The CDR3, as DNA: TGTGCCAGTAGTATGAGACTGGCGGCAACTAATGAAAAACTGTTTTTT. Translation: CASSMRLAATNEKLFF. The rearrangement links TRBV19 to TRBJ1-4, with D unclear. Trimming cost V 3 bases and J 0 bases, with 11 bases left between them. Germline CDR1 LNHDA, CDR2 SQIVND (reference sequence). The CDR3 is made up of 16 amino acids.